This TCR beta chain was recovered during a study of cytomegalovirus exposure and HLA in healthy donors. The study, taken as a whole, reports: Productive status was seen about 87% or about 30% of the time for most TCR beta V segments in an earlier analysis. Other equally common chains were less clonally expanded than HLA-associated TCR beta chains, a later analysis showed.

Primers for the PCR totalled 60 Vbeta and 13 Jbeta. Clones were read by immunoSEQ multiplex PCR, and TCRdb kept only the in-frame ones, dropping some. The table lists some 96,000 clones, around 80% of them singletons. Germline V gene lookup returns CDR1 LNHDA and CDR2 SQIVND (reference sequence). Trimming stripped 4 bases from V and 1 base from J, with 15 bases between. This CDR3 comprises 16 residues. Of note for this clone: Its matching antigen is unknown.

The clonotype originates from a woman in her sixties or seventies in good health and CMV-seronegative. The V call is TRBV19, the J call TRBJ2-3; the D gene is possibly TRBD2 (6 bases). Sequenced sample: PBMCs. The CDR3 DNA reads TGTGCCAGTAGTACCGGGGACTCCCCGCGCACAGATACGCAGTATTTT. Translated: CASSTGDSPRTDTQYF.